The clone carrying this T cell receptor (beta chain) came up a few times. Original processing notes: Cell counts per sample came from amplifying reference gene primers. Assay: immunoSEQ multiplex PCR; the TCRdb copy retains only in-frame clones and omits some. V and J calls plus clone size are reproduced from that table; the DNA served to infer D and trimming. The table shows 60,000 or so clones, with around 77% occurring only once. The sample comes from a study of blood T cell repertoires in COVID-19. Across the study: Italy, Spain and the United States were the sources of the convalescent and acute COVID-19 samples. T cells, B-cell-depleted T cells, or PBMCs supplied cDNA or gDNA.

Looked up from germline, CDR1 is SGHTS and CDR2 is YDEGEE. V gave up 0 bases and J gave up 7 bases; unmatched junction bases: 9. CDR3 length: 16 residues. The receptor's source is a man aged 60 to 75 with acute or convalescent COVID-19. Sequenced: peripheral blood. The V and J genes are TRBV5-8 and TRBJ1-2; 10 nucleotides match TRBD1. CDR3: CASSLATGQGRSGYTF. CDR3 nucleotides: TGTGCCAGCAGCTTGGCTACGGGACAGGGGCGAAGTGGCTACACCTTC.